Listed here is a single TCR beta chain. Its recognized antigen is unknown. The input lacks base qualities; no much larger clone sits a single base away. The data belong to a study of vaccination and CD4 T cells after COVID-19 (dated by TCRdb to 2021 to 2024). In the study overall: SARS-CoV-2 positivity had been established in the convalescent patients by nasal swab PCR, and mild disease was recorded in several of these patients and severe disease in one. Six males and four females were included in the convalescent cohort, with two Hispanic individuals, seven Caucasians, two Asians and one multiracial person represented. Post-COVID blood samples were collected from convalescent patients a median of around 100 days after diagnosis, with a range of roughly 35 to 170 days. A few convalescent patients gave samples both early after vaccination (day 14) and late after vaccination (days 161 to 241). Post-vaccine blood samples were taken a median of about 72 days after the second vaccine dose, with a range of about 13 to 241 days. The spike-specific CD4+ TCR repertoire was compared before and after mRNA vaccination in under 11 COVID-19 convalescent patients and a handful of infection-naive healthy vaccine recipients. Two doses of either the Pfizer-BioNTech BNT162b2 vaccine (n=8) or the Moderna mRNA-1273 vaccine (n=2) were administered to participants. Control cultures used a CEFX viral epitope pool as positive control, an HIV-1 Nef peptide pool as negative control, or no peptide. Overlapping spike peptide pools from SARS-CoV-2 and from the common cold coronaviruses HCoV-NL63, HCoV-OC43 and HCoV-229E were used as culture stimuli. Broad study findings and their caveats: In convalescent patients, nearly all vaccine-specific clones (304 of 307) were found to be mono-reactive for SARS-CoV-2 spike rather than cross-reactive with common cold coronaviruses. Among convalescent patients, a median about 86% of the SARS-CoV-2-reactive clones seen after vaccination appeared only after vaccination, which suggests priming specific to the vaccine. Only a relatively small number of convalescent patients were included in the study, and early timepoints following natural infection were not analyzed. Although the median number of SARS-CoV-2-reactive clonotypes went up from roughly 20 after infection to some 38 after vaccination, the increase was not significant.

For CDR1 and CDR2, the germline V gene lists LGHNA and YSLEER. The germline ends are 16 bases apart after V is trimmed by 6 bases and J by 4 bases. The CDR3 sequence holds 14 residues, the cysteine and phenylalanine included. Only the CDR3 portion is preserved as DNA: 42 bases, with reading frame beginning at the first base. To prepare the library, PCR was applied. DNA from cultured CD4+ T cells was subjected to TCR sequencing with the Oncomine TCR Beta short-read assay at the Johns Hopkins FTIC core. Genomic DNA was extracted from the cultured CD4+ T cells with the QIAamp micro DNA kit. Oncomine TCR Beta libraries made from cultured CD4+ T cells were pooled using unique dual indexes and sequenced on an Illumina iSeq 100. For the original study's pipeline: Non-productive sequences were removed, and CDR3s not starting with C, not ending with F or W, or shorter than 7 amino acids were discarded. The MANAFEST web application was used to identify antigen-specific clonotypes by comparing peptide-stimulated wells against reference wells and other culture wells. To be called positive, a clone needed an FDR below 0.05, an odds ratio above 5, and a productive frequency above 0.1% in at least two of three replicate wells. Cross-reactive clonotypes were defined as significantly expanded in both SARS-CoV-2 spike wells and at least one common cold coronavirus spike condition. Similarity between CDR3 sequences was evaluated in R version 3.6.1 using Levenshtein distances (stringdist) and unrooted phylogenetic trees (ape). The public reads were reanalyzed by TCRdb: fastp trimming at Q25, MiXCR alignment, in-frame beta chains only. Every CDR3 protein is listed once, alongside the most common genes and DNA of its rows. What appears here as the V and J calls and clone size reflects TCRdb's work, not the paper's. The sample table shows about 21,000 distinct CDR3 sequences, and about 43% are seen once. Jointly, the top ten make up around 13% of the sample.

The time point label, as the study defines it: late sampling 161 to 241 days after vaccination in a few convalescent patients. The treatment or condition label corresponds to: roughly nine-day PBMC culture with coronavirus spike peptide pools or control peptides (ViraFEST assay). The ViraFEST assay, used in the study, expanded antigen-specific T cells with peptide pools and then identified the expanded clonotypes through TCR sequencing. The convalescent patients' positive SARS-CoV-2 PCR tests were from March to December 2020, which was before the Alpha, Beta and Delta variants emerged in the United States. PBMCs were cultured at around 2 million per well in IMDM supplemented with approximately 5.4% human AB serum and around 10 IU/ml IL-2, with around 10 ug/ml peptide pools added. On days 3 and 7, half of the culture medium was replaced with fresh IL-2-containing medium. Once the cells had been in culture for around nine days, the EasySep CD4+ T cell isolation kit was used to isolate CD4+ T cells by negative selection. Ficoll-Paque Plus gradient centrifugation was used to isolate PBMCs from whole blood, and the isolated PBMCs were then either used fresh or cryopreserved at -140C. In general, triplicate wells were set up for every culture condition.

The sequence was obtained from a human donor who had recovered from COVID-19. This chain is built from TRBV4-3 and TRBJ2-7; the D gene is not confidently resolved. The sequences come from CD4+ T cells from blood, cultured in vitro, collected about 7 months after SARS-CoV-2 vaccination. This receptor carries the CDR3 CASSAGSLGYEQYF. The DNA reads TGCGCCAGCAGTGCCGGGTCCCTCGGGTACGAGCAGTACTTC.